A single sample gave rise to the 20 T cell receptor beta chains below, sequenced in a study of brain T cells in children with intractable seizures. Sequencing was performed with immunoSEQ multiplex PCR; in TCRdb, only in-frame clones are kept and a portion is missing. This sample yields about 320,000 clones, of which over 90% are seen a single time; around 5% belongs to the top ten. The time point here: blood from clinic visit 5 months post-surgery; TSC patient then seizure free. The specimen comprised peripheral blood, sampled about 5 months after surgery. The source of these receptors is a boy in the first two years of life with tuberous sclerosis and intractable seizures.

The chain is built from TRBV5-1 and TRBJ1-4, with a tentative D call TRBD1 (6 bases). Looked up from germline, CDR1 is SGHRS and CDR2 is YFSETQ. This CDR3 has 15 amino acids. The V and J ends lost 0 bases and 7 bases respectively, with 13 bases between them. CDR3 region: CASSLAGEGIEKLFF. As DNA, the CDR3 is TGCGCCAGCAGCTTGGCAGGGGAAGGTATTGAAAAACTGTTTTTT.

This rearrangement joins TRBV2 to TRBJ2-5, with D possibly TRBD2 on 6 matching bases. Germline V CDR1 and CDR2: SNHLY, FYNNEI. Trimming pared 6 bases from V and 5 bases from J, leaving 16 bases between. The CDR3 consists of 14 residues. CDR3 sequence: CASRRDSLGETQYF. CDR3 in DNA: TGTGCCAGCAGACGGGACTCACTGGGGGAGACCCAGTACTTC.

The genes are TRBV15 and TRBJ1-5; TRBD1 might be the D (5 bases). V lost 0 bases to trimming and J lost 6 bases, with 15 bases between them. This CDR3 comprises 16 residues. The germline gives CDR1 LNHNV, CDR2 YYDKDF (reference sequence). The CDR3: CATSRDGAGRGQPQHF. In nucleotides, the CDR3 is TGTGCCACCAGCAGAGACGGTGCAGGGAGGGGTCAGCCCCAGCATTTT.

This clone appeared once. The chain employs TRBV20-1 and TRBJ2-5; no firm D call. CDR1 DFQATT and CDR2 SNEGSKA come from the germline V gene (reference sequence). CDR3 size: 14 residues. V shed 3 bases and J shed 5 bases, with 16 bases lying between them. CDR3 amino acids: CSASAGNVRETQYF. In DNA form, the CDR3 reads TGCAGTGCTAGTGCAGGAAATGTTAGGGAGACCCAGTACTTC.

This rearrangement joins TRBV7-8 to TRBJ1-2; 7 bases align to TRBD1. Looked up from germline, CDR1 is SGHVS and CDR2 is FQNEAQ. The CDR3 contains 18 residues. The V gene end was trimmed by 3 bases and the J gene end by 2 bases; junction bases not matched to a gene: 15. The CDR3 bases are TGTGCCAGCAGCTTTATACGGTCAGGGGACAGTTTGAACTATGGCTACACCTTC. This encodes CASSFIRSGDSLNYGYTF.

This clone has just one count. The rearrangement joins TRBV15 to TRBJ1-4; maybe TRBD1 (5 bases). Germline V gene data show CDR1 as LNHNV and CDR2 as YYDKDF (reference sequence). V was cut by 7 bases and J by 1 base, with 10 bases left in between. The CDR3 totals 14 residues. CDR3 sequence (DNA): TGTGCCACCACCTCAGGGTTAACTAATGAAAAACTGTTTTTT. It is translated as CATTSGLTNEKLFF. Full variable domain (remainder filled in from reference TRBV15 and TRBJ1-4): DAMVIQNPRYQVTQFGKPVTLSCSQTLNHNVMYWYQQKSSQAPKLLFHYYDKDFNNEADTPDNFQSRRPNTSFCFLDIRSPGLGDTAMYLCATTSGLTNEKLFFGSGTQLSVL.

V usage is TRBV6-5 and J usage is TRBJ1-3, with D possibly TRBD1 on 5 matching bases. Trimming removed 4 bases from V and 0 bases from J, with 13 bases in between. Germline V gene lookup returns CDR1 MNHEY and CDR2 SVGAGI. The CDR3 contains 16 residues. CDR3 region: CASSLRPGSSGNTIYF. The CDR3 nucleotides read TGTGCCAGCAGTTTACGGCCAGGGAGCTCTGGAAACACCATATATTTT.

This sequence joins TRBV6-5 and TRBJ1-2, with 7 positions matching TRBD1. The CDR3 length is 13 residues. With V trimmed by 6 bases and J by 7 bases, 8 bases remained unmatched. The germline V gene encodes CDR1 MNHEY and CDR2 SVGAGI. CDR3 DNA sequence: TGTGCCAGCAGGCCTACAGGGGTTTCTGGCTACACCTTC. Encoded protein: CASRPTGVSGYTF.

The chain joins TRBV5-5 to TRBJ2-7; 8 nucleotides align to TRBD2. The CDR3 has 14 amino acids. After removal of 2 bases from V and 4 bases from J, the junction contained 5 bases not matched to a gene. Germline CDR1 reads SGHKS; CDR2 reads YYEKEE (reference sequence). The CDR3 sequence: CASSFILAAYEQYF. As DNA, the CDR3 is TGTGCCAGCAGCTTTATACTAGCGGCGTACGAGCAGTACTTC.

The chain joins TRBV7-2 to TRBJ2-2, with 10 bases aligning to TRBD1. Germline V gene sequence: CDR1 SGHTA, CDR2 FQGNSA. V shed 5 bases and J 7 bases; nucleotides not matched to a gene: 4. CDR3 length: 14 residues. CDR3 sequence reads: CASSLDRGIGELFF. The CDR3 nucleotides are TGTGCCAGCAGCCTGGACAGGGGGATCGGGGAGCTGTTTTTT. Drawing the rest from reference TRBV7-2 and TRBJ2-2, the complete variable domain is GAGVSQSPSNKVTEKGKDVELRCDPISGHTALYWYRQSLGQGLEFLIYFQGNSAPDKSGLPSDRFSAERTGGSVSTLTIQRTQQEDSAVYLCASSLDRGIGELFFGEGSRLTVL.

The V gene is TRBV10-1, the J gene TRBJ2-6, with D unresolved. The CDR3 loop spans 15 amino acids. Trimming took 7 bases from V and 11 from J, leaving 21 bases between them. CDR1 is WNHNN, CDR2 SYGVQD, per germline (reference sequence). The CDR3 sequence: CASTPGGLESDVLTF. As DNA, the CDR3 is TGCGCCAGCACGCCTGGCGGCCTTGAGAGCGACGTCCTGACTTTC.

The V call is TRBV9, the J call TRBJ2-2; 14 bases are shared with TRBD2. From germline, CDR1 is SGDLS and CDR2 YYNGEE. CDR3 length equals 18 residues. J gave up 1 base and V 4 bases, and 6 bases lay outside the gene matches. The CDR3 DNA follows: TGTGCCAGCAGCCCCGGGACTAGCGGGGGCCTGAACACCGGGGAGCTGTTTTTT. This translates into CASSPGTSGGLNTGELFF.

V gene TRBV19 combines with J gene TRBJ2-1, with D possibly matching TRBD2 (5 bases). The germline CDR1 and CDR2 sequences are LNHDA and SQIVND (reference sequence). The CDR3 contains 14 residues. V lost 5 bases, J lost 2 bases, and 10 bases lay in between. The CDR3 here is CASSLRVPYNEQFF. In nucleotides, the CDR3 is TGTGCCAGTAGTTTGAGGGTCCCCTACAATGAGCAGTTCTTC.

The rearrangement joins TRBV7-9 to TRBJ2-7, with D perhaps matching TRBD1 or TRBD2 (5 bases each). This CDR3 spans 15 amino acids. V was clipped by 1 base and J by 6 bases, with 16 bases between them. Germline V CDR1 and CDR2: SEHNR, FQNEAQ (reference sequence). The CDR3 region is CASSLVFGQEGEQYF. The CDR3 DNA reads TGTGCCAGCAGCTTAGTTTTTGGACAAGAGGGCGAGCAGTACTTC.

This clone was counted a single time. The chain is built from TRBV25-1 and TRBJ2-5; D not certain. Looked up from germline, CDR1 is MGHDK and CDR2 is SYGVNS. V lost 3 bases, J lost 1 base, and 12 bases lay in between. The length of the CDR3 is 15 residues. The CDR3 DNA sequence: TGTGCCAGCAGTGATGGTGCGGCCAGCCAAGAGACCCAGTACTTC. Protein: CASSDGAASQETQYF.

The chain joins TRBV6-2 or TRBV6-3 to TRBJ2-6; no clear D gene. V was trimmed by 5 bases and J by 4 bases, leaving 9 bases between them. Germline V gene data show CDR1 as MNHEY and CDR2 as SVGEGT. This CDR3 is 14 amino acids long. The CDR3 DNA follows: TGTGCCAGCAGTCCGAGCTGGGGGGCCAACGTCCTGACTTTC. As protein: CASSPSWGANVLTF.

CDR3 amino acids: CASSQASGGPKPYEQYF. CDR3 DNA sequence: TGTGCCAGCAGCCAAGCTAGCGGGGGGCCTAAACCCTACGAGCAGTACTTC. The V gene is TRBV4-2, the J gene TRBJ2-7, with 11 positions matching TRBD2. Germline V lookup: CDR1 LGHNA, CDR2 YNFKEQ. There are 17 residues in the CDR3. J gave up 2 bases and V 1 base, and 7 bases lay outside the gene matches.

The chain is built from TRBV6-1 and TRBJ1-2; D is unclear. Germline values: CDR1 MNHNS, CDR2 SASEGT. This CDR3 comprises 14 residues. V was shortened by 2 bases and J by 7 bases, with 14 bases between the two germline ends. CDR3 loop: CASSESHISGGYTF. As DNA, the CDR3 is TGTGCCAGCAGTGAAAGTCACATCTCGGGTGGCTACACCTTC.

The chain uses TRBV9 and TRBJ1-1; a possible D gene is TRBD1 (5 bases). CDR1 and CDR2 from the germline V gene are SGDLS and YYNGEE. The CDR3 extends over 13 amino acids. The germline V and J ends were trimmed by 2 bases and 10 bases, with 15 bases remaining between them. The CDR3 is CASSVREGQSAFF. The CDR3 region has the DNA TGTGCCAGCAGCGTCCGGGAGGGGCAATCAGCTTTCTTT.

The CDR3 here is CASSRDSIRANEKLFF. The CDR3 DNA is TGTGCCAGCAGCAGGGACTCTATCCGAGCGAATGAAAAACTGTTTTTT. The chain combines TRBV7-2 with TRBJ1-4, with a weak D call TRBD1 (5 bases). CDR1 is SGHTA, CDR2 FQGNSA, per germline. Between the trimmed V and J ends, which lost 5 bases and 5 bases, there was a span of 18 bases. This CDR3 region has 16 residues.